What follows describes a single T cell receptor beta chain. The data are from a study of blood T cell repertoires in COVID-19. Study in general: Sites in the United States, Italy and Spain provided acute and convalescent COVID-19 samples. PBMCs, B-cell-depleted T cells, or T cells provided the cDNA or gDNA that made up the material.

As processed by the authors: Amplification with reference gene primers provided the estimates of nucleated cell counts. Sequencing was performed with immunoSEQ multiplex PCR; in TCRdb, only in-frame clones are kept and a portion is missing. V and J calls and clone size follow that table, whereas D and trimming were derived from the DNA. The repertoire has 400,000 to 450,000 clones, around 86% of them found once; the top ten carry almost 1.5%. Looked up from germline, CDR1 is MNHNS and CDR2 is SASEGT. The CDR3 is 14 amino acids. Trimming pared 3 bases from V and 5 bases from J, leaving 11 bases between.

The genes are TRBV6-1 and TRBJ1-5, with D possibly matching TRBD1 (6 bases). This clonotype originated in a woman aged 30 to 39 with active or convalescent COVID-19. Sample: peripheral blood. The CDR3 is CASSEGAADQPQHF. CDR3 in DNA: TGTGCCAGCAGTGAGGGGGCAGCGGATCAGCCCCAGCATTTT.